This TCR beta chain derives from a study of CXCR3-negative and CXCR3-positive naive CD8 T cells. Findings of the study overall: Hydrophobicity of TRB CDR3s was greater in CXCR3-positive naive cells than in CXCR3-negative naive cells. Much lower diversity was found in memory CD8+ cells, while both naive subsets had comparably high diversity.

A note on this clonotype: Its target is unknown.

The libraries of TRB cDNA were prepared using 5' RACE with UMI labels. TCRdb reprocessed the 5' RACE reads and keeps a single row for each CDR3 protein, giving no DNA. The table lists around 110,000 distinct CDR3 sequences. CDR3 length equals 13 residues. CDR1 MNHEY and CDR2 SMNVEV come from the germline V gene (reference sequence). Investigators sorted each CD8+ T cell subset in triplicate, taking 300,000 or so cells each time. The V gene is TRBV27, the J gene TRBJ2-7; TCRdb outputs TRBD1, but without DNA this stays unchecked. This receptor was taken from a human donor in good health. Some clones in this sample may be carry-over from other donors' samples. Sequenced material: naive CXCR3+ CD8+ T cells from blood. The subset denotes: CD45RO-CCR7+CD27+CD95- naive CD8+ T cells expressing CXCR3 (TNR3+). The chain's CDR3 is CASSSPPGYEQYF.